This T cell receptor (beta chain) was found in a study of blood T cell repertoires in COVID-19. Study summary: Acute and convalescent COVID-19 specimens originated in the United States, Italy and Spain. The analysed material was cDNA or gDNA that came from T cells, B-cell-depleted T cells, or PBMCs.

Germline values: CDR1 LGHNA, CDR2 YNFKEQ. The CDR3 runs 16 residues. Trimming took 1 base from V and 5 from J; bases not matched to a gene: 10. Sequenced by immunoSEQ multiplex PCR; TCRdb stores in-frame clones only, minus some. The table has more than 90,000 clones, approximately 80% seen once; the top ten hold 5% to 8%. The rearrangement joins TRBV4-2 to TRBJ2-5, with 7 bases fitting TRBD2. The source of this sequence is a man in his sixties or seventies with acute or convalescent COVID-19. The sequenced sample consisted of peripheral blood. In DNA form, the CDR3 reads TGTGCCAGCAGCCAAGCTAGGGGAGGGAGTGGTGAGACCCAGTACTTC. Its protein product is CASSQARGGSGETQYF.